Listed below are T cell receptor beta chains from one sample, sequenced in a study of T cell changes during pregnancy in multiple sclerosis. Data came from immunoSEQ multiplex PCR; TCRdb stores just in-frame clones and leaves some out. Among some 21,000 clones listed, around four fifths were seen once. Specimen: CD8+ T cells from peripheral blood mononuclear cells, collected in the first trimester of pregnancy. The receptor set was obtained from a female donor in good health, enrolled as a control in a pregnancy study. CDR3s include the opening cysteine and the closing phenylalanine or tryptophan. The D gene is left open where the match is weak. For some rows the clone size is stated as once, few or many, or as a class when expanded; others skip it.

size: once; V: TRBV15; D: NA; J: TRBJ2-7; DNA: TGTGCCACCAGCAGAGGTTGGCTGTCCTACGAGCAGTACTTC; CDR3: CATSRGWLSYEQYF
size: NA; V: TRBV11-2; D: TRBD2; J: TRBJ2-7; DNA: TGTGCCAGCAGCTTAGACTCCGGGACTAGCGGGGTCTACGAGCAGTACTTC; CDR3: CASSLDSGTSGVYEQYF
size: NA; V: TRBV6-1; D: NA; J: TRBJ2-1; DNA: TGTGCCAGCAGTGAAGGCGACCCCAGGGCCCAACTCTACAATGAGCAGTTCTTC; CDR3: CASSEGDPRAQLYNEQFF
size: once; V: TRBV4-3; D: TRBD1; J: TRBJ1-2; DNA: TGCGCCAGCAGCCAAGTTCTCTCCAGGACAGGGAATTATGGCTACACCTTC; CDR3: CASSQVLSRTGNYGYTF
size: NA; V: TRBV27; D: TRBD2; J: TRBJ2-7; DNA: TGTGCCAGCAGTCGGACCCGGGAGCGGGAGGGTAGAGGCGAGCAGTACTTC; CDR3: CASSRTREREGRGEQYF
size: NA; V: TRBV6-4; D: NA; J: TRBJ2-1; DNA: TGTGCCAGCAGTCGAGGGCCCTACAATGAGCAGTTCTTC; CDR3: CASSRGPYNEQFF
size: NA; V: TRBV27; D: NA; J: TRBJ1-5; DNA: TGTGCCAGCAGTTTAAATCGGGGGGGAGGCCATCAGCCCCAGCATTTT; CDR3: CASSLNRGGGHQPQHF
size: NA; V: TRBV12-5; D: NA; J: TRBJ1-1; DNA: TGTGCTAGTGGTTTGGGCCGAGGAGGGAACACTGAAGCTTTCTTT; CDR3: CASGLGRGGNTEAFF
size: NA; V: TRBV6-1; D: TRBD1; J: TRBJ1-5; DNA: TGTGCCATCAGTGAAACGGACAGGGATAGCAATCAGCCCCAGCATTTT; CDR3: CAISETDRDSNQPQHF
size: once; V: TRBV6-4; D: NA; J: TRBJ2-3; DNA: TGTGCCAGCAGTGACACGGACCAGGGGACGGGCGCAGATACGCAGTATTTT; CDR3: CASSDTDQGTGADTQYF
size: NA; V: TRBV9; D: TRBD1; J: TRBJ1-1; DNA: TGTGCCAGCAGCCCCGGACAGGCCACTGAAGCTTTCTTT; CDR3: CASSPGQATEAFF
size: NA; V: TRBV11-1; D: NA; J: TRBJ2-7; DNA: TGTGCCAGCAGTTGGGCCCGTGGGGGGAACGAGCAGTACTTC; CDR3: CASSWARGGNEQYF
size: NA; V: TRBV6-1; D: NA; J: TRBJ2-7; DNA: TGTGCCAGCAGTGAATTGGTAGCTGCCTCCTACGAGCAGTACTTC; CDR3: CASSELVAASYEQYF
size: NA; V: TRBV19; D: NA; J: TRBJ1-4; DNA: TGTGCCAGTAGTATAGTCCCTCCCAGGGGTGTTAATGAAAAACTGTTTTTT; CDR3: CASSIVPPRGVNEKLFF
size: NA; V: TRBV6-1; D: NA; J: TRBJ1-2; DNA: TGTGCCAGCAGTGAAGAGGAGGCAGGGCGGGGTGGCTACACCTTC; CDR3: CASSEEEAGRGGYTF
size: NA; V: TRBV4-2; D: TRBD1; J: TRBJ2-5; DNA: TGTGCCAGCAGCCAAGATTGGACAGGGGGTGAGACCCAGTACTTC; CDR3: CASSQDWTGGETQYF
size: NA; V: TRBV27; D: NA; J: TRBJ2-7; DNA: TGTGCCAGCAGTTTTCTGACAGACTTTTACGAGCAGTACTTC; CDR3: CASSFLTDFYEQYF
size: NA; V: TRBV5-6; D: TRBD2; J: TRBJ2-7; DNA: TGTGCCAGCGTAGCTAGCGGGGGGGTCGAGCAGTACTTC; CDR3: CASVASGGVEQYF